A selection of T cell receptor beta chains follows, all from one sample in a study of cytotoxic CD8 clonotypes in ibrutinib-treated CLL. Here immunoSEQ multiplex PCR was the method, and the copy in TCRdb shows in-frame clones only, minus some. Of fewer than 200,000 clones detected, roughly four fifths appear once; the ten largest clones hold 3.5% to 5.5%. The sequenced sample was PBMCs, obtained after 24 months of ibrutinib treatment. The receptors originated from a human donor with chronic lymphocytic leukemia. The CDR3 runs from the conserved cysteine through the conserved F or W. Fields, in order: clone size, V gene, J gene, D gene, CDR3 protein, CDR3 DNA. D genes are given only for firm matches. Expanded clones get a size class; other rows say once, few or many, or leave the size out.

size: .
V: TRBV7-2
J: TRBJ2-1
D: .
CDR3: CASSSQGQNEQFF
DNA: TGTGCCAGCAGCTCCCAGGGCCAGAATGAGCAGTTCTTC

size: .
V: TRBV11-3
J: TRBJ2-5
D: .
CDR3: CASSLGGTGETQYF
DNA: TGTGCCAGCAGCCTGGGGGGAACTGGAGAGACCCAGTACTTC

size: .
V: TRBV6-1
J: TRBJ1-5
D: .
CDR3: CASILGGSNQPQHF
DNA: TGTGCCAGCATTCTAGGGGGGAGCAATCAGCCCCAGCATTTT

size: .
V: TRBV28
J: TRBJ2-7
D: .
CDR3: CASSLVRAGQYF
DNA: TGTGCCAGCAGTTTAGTAAGGGCCGGGCAGTACTTC

size: .
V: TRBV30
J: TRBJ2-7
D: .
CDR3: CAWGGDYEQYF
DNA: TGTGCCTGGGGGGGAGACTACGAGCAGTACTTC

size: once
V: TRBV7-9
J: TRBJ2-7
D: TRBD1
CDR3: CASSLQGQYEQYF
DNA: TGTGCCAGCAGCTTGCAGGGACAGTACGAGCAGTACTTC

size: .
V: TRBV6-5
J: TRBJ1-2
D: .
CDR3: CASSYRGKGYGYTF
DNA: TGTGCCAGCAGTTACAGGGGAAAAGGGTATGGCTACACCTTC

size: .
V: TRBV2
J: TRBJ2-3
D: .
CDR3: CASAPPFTDTQYF
DNA: TGTGCCAGTGCGCCACCTTTCACAGATACGCAGTATTTT

size: .
V: TRBV5-5
J: TRBJ1-3
D: .
CDR3: CASSLYGGLSGNTIYF
DNA: TGTGCCAGCAGCTTGTACGGGGGTCTCTCTGGAAACACCATATATTTT

size: .
V: TRBV6-5
J: TRBJ2-2
D: .
CDR3: CASSYTSGTGELFF
DNA: TGTGCCAGCAGTTACACTAGTGGCACCGGGGAGCTGTTTTTT

size: .
V: TRBV9
J: TRBJ2-3
D: .
CDR3: CASSALEGRDTQYF
DNA: TGTGCCAGCAGCGCCCTAGAGGGGCGAGATACGCAGTATTTT

size: once
V: TRBV18
J: TRBJ2-3
D: .
CDR3: CASSPRGDTQYF
DNA: TGTGCCAGCTCACCCAGGGGAGATACGCAGTATTTT

size: .
V: TRBV6-6
J: TRBJ2-1
D: .
CDR3: CASSDGDNEQFF
DNA: TGTGCCAGCTCGGACGGGGACAATGAGCAGTTCTTC

size: .
V: TRBV9
J: TRBJ2-4
D: TRBD1
CDR3: CASSEGYLGRQGPGNIQYF
DNA: TGTGCCAGCAGCGAAGGGTACCTAGGCCGACAGGGCCCGGGGAACATTCAGTACTTC

size: .
V: TRBV7-8
J: TRBJ2-7
D: .
CDR3: CASSLARVAYEQYF
DNA: TGTGCCAGCAGCTTAGCCAGGGTTGCCTACGAGCAGTACTTC

size: .
V: TRBV21-1
J: TRBJ2-7
D: .
CDR3: CASSLQGPPAYEQYF
DNA: TGTGCCAGCAGTCTCCAGGGTCCCCCCGCCTACGAGCAGTACTTC

size: .
V: TRBV7-9
J: TRBJ1-1
D: .
CDR3: CASSLYQEGEAFF
DNA: TGTGCCAGCAGCTTGTATCAAGAGGGCGAAGCTTTCTTT

size: .
V: TRBV9
J: TRBJ2-2
D: TRBD2
CDR3: CASSPRGLHTGELFF
DNA: TGTGCCAGCAGCCCGAGGGGACTACACACCGGGGAGCTGTTTTTT

size: .
V: TRBV19
J: TRBJ2-5
D: .
CDR3: CASSLRGEETQYF
DNA: TGTGCCAGTAGTCTCAGGGGGGAAGAGACCCAGTACTTC

size: .
V: TRBV2
J: TRBJ2-3
D: .
CDR3: CASSERRTDTQYF
DNA: TGTGCCAGCAGTGAACGTAGGACAGATACGCAGTATTTT

size: .
V: TRBV6-5
J: TRBJ1-3
D: .
CDR3: CASSYLLQETGNTIYF
DNA: TGTGCCAGCAGTTACCTCCTCCAAGAGACTGGAAACACCATATATTTT

size: once
V: TRBV5-1
J: TRBJ2-7
D: .
CDR3: CASRVGALGEQYF
DNA: TGCGCCAGCCGGGTCGGCGCCTTAGGGGAGCAGTACTTC

size: .
V: TRBV7-8
J: TRBJ2-7
D: .
CDR3: CASSLTAGGGYEQYF
DNA: TGTGCCAGCAGCTTGACGGCAGGAGGGGGCTACGAGCAGTACTTC

size: .
V: TRBV5-3
J: TRBJ2-3
D: .
CDR3: CARSLGSIITQYF
DNA: TGTGCCAGAAGCTTGGGGAGCATAATTACGCAGTATTTT

size: .
V: TRBV19
J: TRBJ1-5
D: TRBD1
CDR3: CASLPGQGLGNQPQHF
DNA: TGTGCCAGTCTCCCGGGACAGGGGTTGGGCAATCAGCCCCAGCATTTT

size: .
V: TRBV19
J: TRBJ2-7
D: TRBD2
CDR3: CASRRTSGNYEQYF
DNA: TGTGCCAGCCGTAGGACTAGCGGAAACTACGAGCAGTACTTC